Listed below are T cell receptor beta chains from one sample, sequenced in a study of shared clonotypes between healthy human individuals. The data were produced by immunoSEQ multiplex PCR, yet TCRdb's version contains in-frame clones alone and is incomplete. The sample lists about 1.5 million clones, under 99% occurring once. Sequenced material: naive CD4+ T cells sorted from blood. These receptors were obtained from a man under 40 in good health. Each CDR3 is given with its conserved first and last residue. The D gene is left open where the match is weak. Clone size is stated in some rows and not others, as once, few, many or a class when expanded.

DNA: TGCGCCAGCAGATTGGCCCTACTAACTAGCGACCCCTGGGCAGATACGCAGTATTTT
CDR3: CASRLALLTSDPWADTQYF
D: TRBD2
size: -
J: TRBJ2-3
V: TRBV5-1

DNA: TGTGCCAGCAGAGTTGACAGGGTGAACACTGAAGCTTTCTTT
CDR3: CASRVDRVNTEAFF
D: TRBD1
size: -
J: TRBJ1-1
V: TRBV2

DNA: TGTGCCACCAATCAGGACAGAGCGTCTCTCGAGCAGTACTTC
CDR3: CATNQDRASLEQYF
D: -
size: -
J: TRBJ2-7
V: TRBV15

DNA: TGTGCCAGCAGCCCCCAACAGACCCAGTACTTC
CDR3: CASSPQQTQYF
D: -
size: -
J: TRBJ2-5
V: TRBV7-9

DNA: TGTGCCAGCAGCCAAAGACCGGGACTTAGCACAGATACGCAGTATTTT
CDR3: CASSQRPGLSTDTQYF
D: -
size: -
J: TRBJ2-3
V: TRBV4-2

DNA: TGTGCCACCAGCAGAGATCTGGGAACCGAGCAGTACTTC
CDR3: CATSRDLGTEQYF
D: -
size: -
J: TRBJ2-7
V: TRBV15

DNA: TGTGCCAGCAACAGGGCTAGAAGCGAGCAGTTCTTC
CDR3: CASNRARSEQFF
D: -
size: -
J: TRBJ2-1
V: TRBV2

DNA: TGTGCCAGCACTCCCCTCTACAGGGAACCGCAGCATTTT
CDR3: CASTPLYREPQHF
D: -
size: -
J: TRBJ1-5
V: TRBV6-6

DNA: TGTGCCAGCAGTTACTCGCCGGGACAGAGCTACGAGCAGTACTTC
CDR3: CASSYSPGQSYEQYF
D: TRBD1
size: -
J: TRBJ2-7
V: TRBV6-6

DNA: TGTGCCAGCAGTTTCCGGGACAGGCGCACAGATACGCAGTATTTT
CDR3: CASSFRDRRTDTQYF
D: TRBD1
size: -
J: TRBJ2-3
V: TRBV6-5

DNA: TGCGCCAGCAGACCATTCACCGGGGAGCTGTTTTTT
CDR3: CASRPFTGELFF
D: -
size: -
J: TRBJ2-2
V: TRBV5-1

DNA: TGTGCCAGCAACCTGGACAGGGGGCGCTCTGGCGAGCAGTACTTC
CDR3: CASNLDRGRSGEQYF
D: TRBD1
size: -
J: TRBJ2-7
V: TRBV6-6

DNA: TGTGCCAGCAGTGTTCGGGCAGGGGGCTTAGTGGAGGTGTTTTTT
CDR3: CASSVRAGGLVEVFF
D: TRBD1
size: -
J: TRBJ1-4
V: TRBV2

DNA: TGTGCCTGGAGTTTCACAACAACTAATGAAAAACTGTTTTTT
CDR3: CAWSFTTTNEKLFF
D: -
size: -
J: TRBJ1-4
V: TRBV30

DNA: TGTGCCAGCTCACCAAGGGACAGGGTAGCCAAAAACATTCAGTACTTC
CDR3: CASSPRDRVAKNIQYF
D: TRBD1
size: -
J: TRBJ2-4
V: TRBV18

DNA: TGTGCCAGCAGTCCCCGCGTAAGGTCGGCCCAGCATTTT
CDR3: CASSPRVRSAQHF
D: -
size: -
J: TRBJ1-5
V: TRBV6-5

DNA: TGTGCCAGCTCACCTTTAGCGGGAGGATCCACAGATACGCAGTATTTT
CDR3: CASSPLAGGSTDTQYF
D: TRBD2
size: once
J: TRBJ2-3
V: TRBV18

DNA: TGTGCCAGCATCAAATTTGGAGCGGGCGGGGAGCTGTTTTTT
CDR3: CASIKFGAGGELFF
D: -
size: -
J: TRBJ2-2
V: TRBV5-5

DNA: TGTGCCACCAGGAGAGGACAGGGCGAAGGTACCGGGGAGCTGTTTTTT
CDR3: CATRRGQGEGTGELFF
D: TRBD1
size: once
J: TRBJ2-2
V: TRBV15

DNA: TGTGCCAGCAGTTCGGGGACAGGGAGCTCCTACAATGAGCAGTTCTTC
CDR3: CASSSGTGSSYNEQFF
D: TRBD1
size: -
J: TRBJ2-1
V: TRBV5-5

DNA: TGTGCCAGCTCACCGAGCGGGACAGGGGACTCCGAGCAGTACTTC
CDR3: CASSPSGTGDSEQYF
D: TRBD1
size: -
J: TRBJ2-7
V: TRBV18

DNA: TGTGCCATCAGAGGGAGTAGCGGGAGGACAAGGGGGGGTGAGCAGTTCTTC
CDR3: CAIRGSSGRTRGGEQFF
D: TRBD2
size: -
J: TRBJ2-1
V: TRBV10-3

DNA: TGTGCCAGCTCACCACTACGGGAGTCGAAGGAGACCCAGTACTTC
CDR3: CASSPLRESKETQYF
D: -
size: -
J: TRBJ2-5
V: TRBV18

DNA: TGTGCCAGCAGTGGATTATATCAGGGGGCGAAGGAGCAGTACTTC
CDR3: CASSGLYQGAKEQYF
D: TRBD1
size: -
J: TRBJ2-7
V: TRBV2

DNA: TGTGCCAGCAGCTTAAACACCTACGAGCAGTACTTC
CDR3: CASSLNTYEQYF
D: -
size: -
J: TRBJ2-7
V: TRBV7-2

DNA: TGTGCCAGTAGTATACGCCTTATGGGGAAACAGCTGCTAAACACTGAAGCTTTCTTT
CDR3: CASSIRLMGKQLLNTEAFF
D: -
size: -
J: TRBJ1-1
V: TRBV19

DNA: TGCGCCAGCAGCTTGGGTTCGCCTAGCGGGAGTGAGCAGTACTTC
CDR3: CASSLGSPSGSEQYF
D: TRBD2
size: -
J: TRBJ2-7
V: TRBV5-1

DNA: TGCAGCGTTGCGACAGGGGTCAAAGAGACCCAGTACTTC
CDR3: CSVATGVKETQYF
D: TRBD1
size: -
J: TRBJ2-5
V: TRBV29-1

DNA: TGCGCCAGCAGTCAGACAGGGACGGTGGCCAACGTCCTGACTTTC
CDR3: CASSQTGTVANVLTF
D: TRBD1
size: -
J: TRBJ2-6
V: TRBV5-1

DNA: TGTGCCAGCAGCGTAGCTTACAGGCCCACAGATACGCAGTATTTT
CDR3: CASSVAYRPTDTQYF
D: -
size: once
J: TRBJ2-3
V: TRBV9

DNA: TGTGCCAGCAGTATACCGGGACTAGTACTTAATGAGCAGTTCTTC
CDR3: CASSIPGLVLNEQFF
D: TRBD2
size: -
J: TRBJ2-1
V: TRBV2

DNA: TGTGCCAGCAGTCCAGGGACTAGCGGGAGAGGTGGGGCCAACGTCCTGACTTTC
CDR3: CASSPGTSGRGGANVLTF
D: TRBD2
size: -
J: TRBJ2-6
V: TRBV5-5

DNA: TGTGCTAGTGGTTTGGACGGGGACTCCTACAATGAGCAGTTCTTC
CDR3: CASGLDGDSYNEQFF
D: -
size: -
J: TRBJ2-1
V: TRBV12-5

DNA: TGTGCCACCAAACAGGGCGCAGTTGGAAACACCATATATTTT
CDR3: CATKQGAVGNTIYF
D: -
size: -
J: TRBJ1-3
V: TRBV15

DNA: TGTGCCAGCAGCTCCGGGGATGGGGGTCAGCCCCAGCATTTT
CDR3: CASSSGDGGQPQHF
D: -
size: -
J: TRBJ1-5
V: TRBV7-9

DNA: TGTGCCAGCCGGATCCCCGGAGCGGGGAACTCCTACAATGAGCAGTTCTTC
CDR3: CASRIPGAGNSYNEQFF
D: TRBD2
size: once
J: TRBJ2-1
V: TRBV11-2

DNA: TGCGCCAGCAGCCCGGGACTAGCGGGAGGGAATGAGCAGTTCTTC
CDR3: CASSPGLAGGNEQFF
D: TRBD2
size: -
J: TRBJ2-1
V: TRBV5-1

DNA: TGCGCCAGCAGCCCGGTGGCTAGCGGGAGTAGGGAGCAGTTCTTC
CDR3: CASSPVASGSREQFF
D: TRBD2
size: -
J: TRBJ2-1
V: TRBV5-1

DNA: TGTGCCAGCAGTCAGGGTGTTACCTACGAGCAGTACTTC
CDR3: CASSQGVTYEQYF
D: -
size: -
J: TRBJ2-7
V: TRBV28

DNA: TGTGCCAGCAGCGCCGCCGGGACTCCCACAGATACGCAGTATTTT
CDR3: CASSAAGTPTDTQYF
D: -
size: -
J: TRBJ2-3
V: TRBV11-2

DNA: TGTGCCAGCAGACTGGGGACCAATCAGCCCCAGCATTTT
CDR3: CASRLGTNQPQHF
D: -
size: -
J: TRBJ1-5
V: TRBV27

DNA: TGTGCCAGCAGCTTTAGATCCGATCCATACAATGAGCAGTTCTTC
CDR3: CASSFRSDPYNEQFF
D: -
size: -
J: TRBJ2-1
V: TRBV7-3

DNA: TGTGCCAGCAGCTACCGGGGAGCCGGGGAGCTGTTTTTT
CDR3: CASSYRGAGELFF
D: -
size: -
J: TRBJ2-2
V: TRBV11-2

DNA: TGTGCCAGCAGTGAAGCGGGGGGGGCCAACGTCCTGACTTTC
CDR3: CASSEAGGANVLTF
D: -
size: -
J: TRBJ2-6
V: TRBV6-1

DNA: TGTGCCAGCAGCCACCCGGGACGCACAGATACGCAGTATTTT
CDR3: CASSHPGRTDTQYF
D: -
size: once
J: TRBJ2-3
V: TRBV11-2

DNA: TGCGCCAGCAGCCCCGGGACAGGGGCCCTCAGTACCGGGGAGCTGTTTTTT
CDR3: CASSPGTGALSTGELFF
D: TRBD1
size: -
J: TRBJ2-2
V: TRBV5-1